These T cell receptor beta chains were read from a single sample in a study of patients and donors after allogeneic stem cell transplantation. Via MiXCR, TCRdb re-called the RT-PCR reads, giving one row per CDR3 protein. The sample contains roughly 960,000 distinct CDR3 sequences, roughly 18% of which appear only once. Input material: blood, either unsorted or a sorted T cell fraction (not recorded which). Every receptor here comes from a human donor who was either an allogeneic HSCT recipient or a stem cell or donor lymphocyte infusion donor (not recorded which). It is not recorded whose cells these are; they may come from a transplant donor. CDR3s include the opening cysteine and the closing phenylalanine or tryptophan. Fields, in order: V gene, J gene, clone size, CDR3 length, D gene, CDR3 protein, CDR3 DNA. A D gene is named only where the DNA matches it firmly. Only some rows state a clone size, as once, few, many or a class for expanded clones.

v_call: TRBV5-6; j_call: TRBJ2-1; clone_size: -; cdr3_length: 16; d_call: -; cdr3_aa: CASSFVRQKFHNEQFF; cdr3_nt: TGTGCCAGCAGCTTCGTGCGCCAGAAGTTCCACAATGAGCAGTTCTTC
v_call: TRBV6-5; j_call: TRBJ2-5; clone_size: few; cdr3_length: 15; d_call: -; cdr3_aa: CASSYDSSSQETQYF; cdr3_nt: TGTGCCAGCAGTTACGACAGTTCTAGTCAAGAGACCCAGTACTTC
v_call: TRBV10-3; j_call: TRBJ2-3; clone_size: -; cdr3_length: 12; d_call: -; cdr3_aa: CAIRGNTDTQYF; cdr3_nt: TGTGCCATCAGGGGGAATACAGATACGCAGTATTTT
v_call: TRBV18; j_call: TRBJ1-2; clone_size: few; cdr3_length: 15; d_call: -; cdr3_aa: CASSPPGVANYGYTF; cdr3_nt: TGTGCCAGCTCACCACCCGGTGTTGCTAACTATGGCTACACCTTC
v_call: TRBV12-3/TRBV12-4; j_call: TRBJ1-4; clone_size: -; cdr3_length: 15; d_call: TRBD1; cdr3_aa: CASSPGGTGGEKLFF; cdr3_nt: TGTGCCAGCAGTCCCGGGGGGACAGGAGGCGAAAAACTGTTTTTT
v_call: TRBV4-3; j_call: TRBJ1-2; clone_size: few; cdr3_length: 15; d_call: -; cdr3_aa: CASSQEWLGGYGYTF; cdr3_nt: TGCGCCAGCAGCCAAGAATGGCTCGGGGGATATGGCTACACCTTC
v_call: TRBV29-1; j_call: TRBJ2-7; clone_size: -; cdr3_length: 14; d_call: -; cdr3_aa: CSVVGQTQVYEQYF; cdr3_nt: TGCAGCGTCGTAGGACAGACCCAGGTCTACGAGCAGTACTTC
v_call: TRBV5-5; j_call: TRBJ1-1; clone_size: -; cdr3_length: 15; d_call: -; cdr3_aa: CASSPIGGRVVGAFF; cdr3_nt: TGTGCCAGCAGCCCGATTGGCGGGAGAGTGGTGGGAGCTTTCTTT
v_call: TRBV20-1; j_call: TRBJ1-5; clone_size: few; cdr3_length: 13; d_call: TRBD1; cdr3_aa: CSAVGQGNHPQHF; cdr3_nt: TGCAGTGCCGTGGGACAGGGCAATCACCCCCAGCATTTT
v_call: TRBV5-1; j_call: TRBJ2-2; clone_size: few; cdr3_length: 15; d_call: -; cdr3_aa: CASSLDTTGTGELFF; cdr3_nt: TGCGCCAGCAGCTTAGATACAACAGGAACCGGGGAGCTGTTTTTT
v_call: TRBV4-1; j_call: TRBJ2-2; clone_size: few; cdr3_length: 16; d_call: -; cdr3_aa: CASSQPTGPNTGELFF; cdr3_nt: TGCGCCAGCAGCCAGCCTACAGGCCCAAACACCGGGGAGCTGTTTTTT